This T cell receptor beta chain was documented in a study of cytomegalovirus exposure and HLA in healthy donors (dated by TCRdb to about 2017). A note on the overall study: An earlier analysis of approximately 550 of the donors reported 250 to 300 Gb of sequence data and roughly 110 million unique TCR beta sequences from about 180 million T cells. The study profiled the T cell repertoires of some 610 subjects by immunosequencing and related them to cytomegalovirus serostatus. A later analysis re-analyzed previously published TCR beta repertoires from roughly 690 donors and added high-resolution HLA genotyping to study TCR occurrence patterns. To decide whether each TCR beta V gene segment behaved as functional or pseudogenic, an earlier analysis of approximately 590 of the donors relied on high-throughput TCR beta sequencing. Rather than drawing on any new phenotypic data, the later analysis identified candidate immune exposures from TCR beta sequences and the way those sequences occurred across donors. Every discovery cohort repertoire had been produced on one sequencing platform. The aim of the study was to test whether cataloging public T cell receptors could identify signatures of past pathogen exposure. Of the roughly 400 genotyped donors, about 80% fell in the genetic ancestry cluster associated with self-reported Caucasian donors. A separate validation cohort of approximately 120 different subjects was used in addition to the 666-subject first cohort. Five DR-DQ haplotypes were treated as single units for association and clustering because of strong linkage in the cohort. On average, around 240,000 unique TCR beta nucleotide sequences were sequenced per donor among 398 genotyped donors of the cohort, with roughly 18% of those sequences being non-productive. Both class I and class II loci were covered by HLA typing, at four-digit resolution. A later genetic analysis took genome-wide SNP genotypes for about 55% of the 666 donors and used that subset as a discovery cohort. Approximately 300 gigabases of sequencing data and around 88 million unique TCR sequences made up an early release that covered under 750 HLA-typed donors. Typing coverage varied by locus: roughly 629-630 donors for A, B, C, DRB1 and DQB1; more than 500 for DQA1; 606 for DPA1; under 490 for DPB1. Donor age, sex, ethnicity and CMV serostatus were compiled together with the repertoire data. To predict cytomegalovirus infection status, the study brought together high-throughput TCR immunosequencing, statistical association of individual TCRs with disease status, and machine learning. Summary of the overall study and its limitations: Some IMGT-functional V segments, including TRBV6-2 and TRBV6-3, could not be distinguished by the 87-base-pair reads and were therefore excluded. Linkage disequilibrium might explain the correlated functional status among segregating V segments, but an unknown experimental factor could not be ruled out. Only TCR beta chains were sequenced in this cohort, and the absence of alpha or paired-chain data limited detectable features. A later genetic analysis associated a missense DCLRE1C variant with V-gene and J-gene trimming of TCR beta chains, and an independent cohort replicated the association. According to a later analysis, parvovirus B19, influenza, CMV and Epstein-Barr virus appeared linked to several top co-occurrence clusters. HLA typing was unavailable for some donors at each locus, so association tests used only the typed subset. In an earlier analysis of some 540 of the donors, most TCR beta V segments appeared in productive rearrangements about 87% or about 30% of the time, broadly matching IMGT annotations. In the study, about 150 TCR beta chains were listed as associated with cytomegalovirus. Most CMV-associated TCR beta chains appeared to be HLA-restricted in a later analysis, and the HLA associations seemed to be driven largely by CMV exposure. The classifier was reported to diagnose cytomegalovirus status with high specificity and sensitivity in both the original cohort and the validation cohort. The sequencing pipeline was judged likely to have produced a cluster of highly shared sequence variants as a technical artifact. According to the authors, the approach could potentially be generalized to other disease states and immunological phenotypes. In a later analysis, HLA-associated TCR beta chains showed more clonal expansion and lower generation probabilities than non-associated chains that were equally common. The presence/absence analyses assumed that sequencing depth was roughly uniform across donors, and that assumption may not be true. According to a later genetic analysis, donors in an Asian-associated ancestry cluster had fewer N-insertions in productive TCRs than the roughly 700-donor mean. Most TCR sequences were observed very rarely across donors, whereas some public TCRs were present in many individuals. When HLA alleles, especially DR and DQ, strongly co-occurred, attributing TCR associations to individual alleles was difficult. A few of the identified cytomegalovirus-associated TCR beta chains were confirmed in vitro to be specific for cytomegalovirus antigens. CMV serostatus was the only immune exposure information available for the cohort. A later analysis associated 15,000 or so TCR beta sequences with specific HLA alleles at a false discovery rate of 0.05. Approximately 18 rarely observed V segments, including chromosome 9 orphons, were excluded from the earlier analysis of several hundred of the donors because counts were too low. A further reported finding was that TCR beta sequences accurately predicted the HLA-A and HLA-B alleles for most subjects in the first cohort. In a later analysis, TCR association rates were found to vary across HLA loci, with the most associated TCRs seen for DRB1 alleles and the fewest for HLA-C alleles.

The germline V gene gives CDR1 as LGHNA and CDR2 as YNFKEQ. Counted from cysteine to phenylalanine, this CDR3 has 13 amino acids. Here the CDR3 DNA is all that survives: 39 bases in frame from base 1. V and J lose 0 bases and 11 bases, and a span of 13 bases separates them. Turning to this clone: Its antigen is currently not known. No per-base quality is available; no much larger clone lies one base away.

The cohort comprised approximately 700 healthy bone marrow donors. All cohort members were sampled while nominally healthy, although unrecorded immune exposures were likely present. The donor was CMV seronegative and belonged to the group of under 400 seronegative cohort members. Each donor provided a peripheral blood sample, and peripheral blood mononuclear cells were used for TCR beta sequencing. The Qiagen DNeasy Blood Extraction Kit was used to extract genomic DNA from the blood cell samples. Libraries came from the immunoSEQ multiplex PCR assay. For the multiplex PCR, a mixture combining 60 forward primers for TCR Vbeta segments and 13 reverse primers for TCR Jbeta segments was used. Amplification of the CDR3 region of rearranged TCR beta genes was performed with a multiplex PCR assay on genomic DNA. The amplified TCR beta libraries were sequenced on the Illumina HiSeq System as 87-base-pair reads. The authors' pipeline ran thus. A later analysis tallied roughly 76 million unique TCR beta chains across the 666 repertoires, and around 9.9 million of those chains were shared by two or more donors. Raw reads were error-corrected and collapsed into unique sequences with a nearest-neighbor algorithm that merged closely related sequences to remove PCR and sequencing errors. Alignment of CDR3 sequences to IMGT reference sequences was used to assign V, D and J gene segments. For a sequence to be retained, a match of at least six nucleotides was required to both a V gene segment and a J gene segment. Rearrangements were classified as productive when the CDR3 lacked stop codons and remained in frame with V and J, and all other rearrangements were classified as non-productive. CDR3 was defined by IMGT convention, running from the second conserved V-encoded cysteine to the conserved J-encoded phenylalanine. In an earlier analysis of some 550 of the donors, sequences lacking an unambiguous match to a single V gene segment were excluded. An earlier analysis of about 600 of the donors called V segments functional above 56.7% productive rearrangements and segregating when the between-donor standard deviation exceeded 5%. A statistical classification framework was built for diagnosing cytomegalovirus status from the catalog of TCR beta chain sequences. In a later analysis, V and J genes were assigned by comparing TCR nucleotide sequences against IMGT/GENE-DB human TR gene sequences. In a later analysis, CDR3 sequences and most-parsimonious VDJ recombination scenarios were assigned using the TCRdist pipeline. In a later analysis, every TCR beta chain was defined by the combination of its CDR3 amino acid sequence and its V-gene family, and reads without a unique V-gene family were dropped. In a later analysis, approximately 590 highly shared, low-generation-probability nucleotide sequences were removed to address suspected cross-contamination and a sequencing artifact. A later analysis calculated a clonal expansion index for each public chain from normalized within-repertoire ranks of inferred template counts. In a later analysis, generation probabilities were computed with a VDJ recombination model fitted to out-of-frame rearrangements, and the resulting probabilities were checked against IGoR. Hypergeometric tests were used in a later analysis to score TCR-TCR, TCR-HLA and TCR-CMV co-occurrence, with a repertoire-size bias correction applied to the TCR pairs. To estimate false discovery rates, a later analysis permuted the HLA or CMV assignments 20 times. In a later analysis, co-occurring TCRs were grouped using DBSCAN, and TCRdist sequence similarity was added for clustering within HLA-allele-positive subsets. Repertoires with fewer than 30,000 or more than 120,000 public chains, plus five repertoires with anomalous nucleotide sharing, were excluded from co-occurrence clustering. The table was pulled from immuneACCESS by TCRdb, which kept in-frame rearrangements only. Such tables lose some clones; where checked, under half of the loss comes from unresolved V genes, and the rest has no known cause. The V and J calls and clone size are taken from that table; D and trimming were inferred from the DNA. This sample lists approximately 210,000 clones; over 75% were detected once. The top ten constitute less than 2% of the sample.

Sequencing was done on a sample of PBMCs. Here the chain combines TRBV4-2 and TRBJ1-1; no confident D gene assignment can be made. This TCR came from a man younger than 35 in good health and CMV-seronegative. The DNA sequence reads TGTGCCAGCAGCCAAGAGGGAGCATTTGACGCTTTCTTT. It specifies CASSQEGAFDAFF.